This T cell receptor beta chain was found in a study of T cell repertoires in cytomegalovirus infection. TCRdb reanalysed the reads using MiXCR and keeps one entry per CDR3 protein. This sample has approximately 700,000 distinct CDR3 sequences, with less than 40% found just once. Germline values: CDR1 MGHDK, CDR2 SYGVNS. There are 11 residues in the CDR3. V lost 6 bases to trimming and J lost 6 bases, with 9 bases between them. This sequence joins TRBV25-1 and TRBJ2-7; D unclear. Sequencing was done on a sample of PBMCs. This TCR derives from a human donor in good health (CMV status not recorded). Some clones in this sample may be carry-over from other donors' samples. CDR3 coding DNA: TGTGCCAGCAGGTCAGTAGGCGAGCAGTACTTC. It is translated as CASRSVGEQYF.